These 16 T cell receptor beta chains came from one sample sequenced in a study of regulatory T cells in long-lasting Graves disease. Specified time point: newly diagnosed GD, antithyroid drugs for less than 3 months. With RNA extracted from PBMCs as input, the TCR library was made. Libraries of TCR beta came from iRepertoire HTBI primers plus Arm-PCR of CDR3 regions. One entry per CDR3 protein, called by TCRdb with MiXCR from the multiplex PCR reads. The data hold about 350,000 distinct CDR3 sequences, with about a sixth observed a single time. A further study also used this sample, focusing on T cells in Graves' hyperthyroidism and ophthalmopathy.

The sequencing used peripheral blood mononuclear cells (PBMCs), collected at new diagnosis, from a patient treated with antithyroid drugs. These receptors came from a middle-aged man with Graves disease.

At least ten counts were recorded for this clonotype. The chain recombines TRBV27 with TRBJ2-7; either TRBD1 or TRBD2 may fit D (5 bases each). V lost 1 base to trimming and J lost 6 bases, with 22 bases between them. CDR1 is MNHEY, CDR2 SMNVEV, per germline (reference sequence). The CDR3 loop spans 17 amino acids. The CDR3 DNA sequence: TGTGCCAGCAGTTTATATTCTCCCGGGACCAACCAGGGCGAGCAGTACTTC. This sequence encodes CASSLYSPGTNQGEQYF.

This clonotype was found many times. The chain is built from TRBV3-1 and TRBJ2-2, with D perhaps matching TRBD2 (6 bases). Between the trimmed V and J ends, which lost 1 base and 2 bases, there was a span of 11 bases. CDR1 is LGHDT, CDR2 YNNKEL, per germline (reference sequence). The CDR3 length is 16 residues. The CDR3 loop reads CASSQVAAGNTGELFF. The CDR3 DNA reads TGTGCCAGCAGCCAAGTGGCGGCGGGAAACACCGGGGAGCTGTTTTTT. Looking up the rest from reference TRBV3-1 and TRBJ2-2 gives the full variable domain: DTAVSQTPKYLVTQMGNDKSIKCEQNLGHDTMYWYKQDSKKFLKIMFSYNNKELIINETVPNRFSPKSPDKAHLNLHINSLELGDSAVYFCASSQVAAGNTGELFFGEGSRLTVL.

This clonotype appeared a few times. The chain employs TRBV4-2 and TRBJ1-1, with unresolved D. Germline V gene sequence: CDR1 LGHNA, CDR2 YNFKEQ. This CDR3 spans 14 amino acids. V lost 0 bases and J 8 bases, leaving 13 bases between the germline ends. CDR3 coding DNA: TGTGCCAGCAGCCAAGATTACGTTTTGGCCGAAGCTTTCTTT. Its protein product is CASSQDYVLAEAFF.

This clonotype has ten or more counts. This chain uses TRBV15 with TRBJ2-1; 9 bases agree with TRBD1. The DNA end lines up better with TRBJ2-5; the J call may be wrong. The CDR3 is 15 residues long. The V gene's germline CDR1 is LNHNV and CDR2 YYDKDF (reference sequence). CDR3 in amino acids: CATSRGGDRVTTQYF. The CDR3 DNA sequence: TGTGCCACCAGCAGAGGAGGGGACAGGGTGACGACCCAGTACTTC.

Comment on this clonotype: This could be a read error, since a much larger clone is one nucleotide away. The chain has TRBV29-1 and TRBJ2-5, with D unresolved. CDR1 is SQVTM and CDR2 is ANQGSEA in the germline V gene. The CDR3 loop spans 14 amino acids. CDR3 region: CSVVSPANQEAQYF. As DNA, the CDR3 is TGCAGCGTTGTTTCCCCAGCAAACCAAGAGGCCCAGTACTTC.

The chain uses TRBV5-6 and TRBJ2-1, with 7 positions matching TRBD1. With 7 bases clipped from V and 7 bases from J, the junction kept 14 bases outside the gene matches. The CDR3 spans 15 residues. The germline V gene encodes CDR1 SGHDT and CDR2 YYEEEE. CDR3 DNA: TGTGCCAGCGCCCTTGACGGGACAGCCTCTAATGAGCAGTTCTTC. Translating it yields CASALDGTASNEQFF.

This chain uses TRBV12-3 or TRBV12-4 with TRBJ2-7, with 7 nucleotides matching TRBD2. V trimming: 8 bases; J trimming: 4 bases; junction bases outside the gene matches: 8. The CDR3 has 13 residues. The CDR3 bases are TGTGCCAGCGGGGGGGACGGGCAGTACGAGCAGTACTTC. Protein sequence: CASGGDGQYEQYF.

The chain uses TRBV11-2 and TRBJ2-1; 10 bases fit TRBD1. The CDR3 is made up of 16 amino acids. The trim removed 5 bases at V and 3 bases at J, leaving 7 bases unmatched. Germline V gene data show CDR1 as SGHAT and CDR2 as FQNNGV. CDR3 nucleotide sequence: TGTGCCAGCAGCGTCGACCGGGACAGGGGCTACAATGAGCAGTTCTTC. It codes for CASSVDRDRGYNEQFF.

The chain links TRBV18 to TRBJ2-1; no reliable D call. Germline V lookup: CDR1 KGHSH, CDR2 LQKENI. Trimming cost V 3 bases and J 4 bases, with 13 bases left between them. The CDR3 spans 15 residues. In DNA form, the CDR3 reads TGTGCCAGCTCACCCCTAGAAGGATCGTACAATGAGCAGTTCTTC. Protein sequence: CASSPLEGSYNEQFF.

This clonotype was detected only a few times. The chain couples TRBV5-1 to TRBJ2-7, with a weak D call TRBD1 (6 bases). CDR3 length equals 13 residues. V lost 6 bases and J 1 base, leaving 11 bases between the germline ends. Germline CDR1 reads SGHRS; CDR2 reads YFSETQ. The CDR3 loop reads CASTTGQSYEQYF. DNA for the CDR3: TGCGCCAGCACGACTGGACAGTCCTACGAGCAGTACTTC. Complete variable domain (other parts from reference TRBV5-1 and TRBJ2-7): KAGVTQTPRYLIKTRGQQVTLSCSPISGHRSVSWYQQTPGQGLQFLFEYFSETQRNKGNFPGRFSGRQFSNSRSEMNVSTLELGDSALYLCASTTGQSYEQYFGPGTRLTVT.

This clonotype was seen ten or more times. This rearrangement joins TRBV5-1 to TRBJ2-1; TRBD2 aligns across 11 bases. V was clipped by 0 bases and J by 4 bases; unmatched bases: 0. In germline, CDR1 is SGHRS, CDR2 YFSETQ. The CDR3 length is 15 residues. This CDR3 is CASSLASGGYNEQFF. The CDR3 bases are TGCGCCAGCAGCTTGGCTAGCGGGGGGTACAATGAGCAGTTCTTC.

This clonotype was seen at least ten times. The rearrangement uses TRBV5-5 and TRBJ1-2; D is perhaps TRBD1 (5 bases). The germline CDR1 and CDR2 sequences are SGHKS and YYEKEE (reference sequence). V gave up 3 bases and J gave up 2 bases, with 8 bases separating them. The CDR3 is made up of 13 amino acids. CDR3 in amino acids: CASSWSGNYGYTF. CDR3 DNA: TGTGCCAGCAGCTGGTCAGGGAACTATGGCTACACCTTC. The entire variable domain, with the rest obtained from reference TRBV5-5 and TRBJ1-2, is as follows: DAGVTQSPTHLIKTRGQQVTLRCSPISGHKSVSWYQQVLGQGPQFIFQYYEKEERGRGNFPDRFSARQFPNYSSELNVNALLLGDSALYLCASSWSGNYGYTFGSGTRLTVV.

The chain couples TRBV5-1 to TRBJ2-1, with 11 bases that match TRBD2. This CDR3 has 13 residues. CDR1 SGHRS and CDR2 YFSETQ come from the germline V gene. V dropped 3 bases and J dropped 9; count of bases not matched to a gene: 2. CDR3 nucleotide sequence: TGCGCCAGCAGCTGGGGGACTAGCGGTGAGCAGTTCTTC. Translating gives CASSWGTSGEQFF.

Ten or more counts support this clonotype. This chain connects TRBV12-3 or TRBV12-4 to TRBJ2-3, with 8 bases matching TRBD2. The CDR3 sequence is 16 residues long. After removal of 3 bases from V and 1 base from J, the junction contained 6 bases not matched to a gene. This CDR3 reads CASSFYGGAGTDTQYF. The CDR3 coding sequence is TGTGCCAGCAGTTTCTACGGGGGGGCGGGCACAGATACGCAGTATTTT.

This clonotype was seen a few times. The chain couples TRBV6-1 to TRBJ2-7; 7 bases fit TRBD2. Germline V gene lookup returns CDR1 MNHNS and CDR2 SASEGT. The CDR3 sequence is 15 residues long. J lost 3 bases, V lost 7 bases, and 12 bases had no gene match. The CDR3 here is CASTPGRGLLYEQYF. CDR3 in DNA: TGTGCCAGCACCCCCGGGCGGGGGTTACTCTACGAGCAGTACTTC.

This clonotype was counted ten times or more. The chain has TRBV24-1 and TRBJ2-3; D is ambiguous. The CDR3 is 13 amino acids. The V end was cut by 4 bases, the J end by 5 bases, with 9 bases between. Germline V lookup: CDR1 KGHDR, CDR2 SFDVKD. CDR3 protein: CATSDRPKDTQYF. DNA for the CDR3: TGTGCCACCAGTGACCGACCAAAAGATACGCAGTATTTT.